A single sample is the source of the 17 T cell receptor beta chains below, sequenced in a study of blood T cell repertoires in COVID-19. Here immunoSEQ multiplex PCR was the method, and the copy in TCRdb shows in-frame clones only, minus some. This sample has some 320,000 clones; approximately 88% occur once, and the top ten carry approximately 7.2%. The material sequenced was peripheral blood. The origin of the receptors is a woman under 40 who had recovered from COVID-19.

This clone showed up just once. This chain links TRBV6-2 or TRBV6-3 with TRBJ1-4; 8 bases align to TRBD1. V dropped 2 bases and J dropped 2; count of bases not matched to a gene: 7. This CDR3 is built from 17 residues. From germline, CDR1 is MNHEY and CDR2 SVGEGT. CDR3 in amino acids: CASSYHRTGITNEKLFF. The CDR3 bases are TGTGCCAGCAGTTACCATCGGACAGGGATCACTAATGAAAAACTGTTTTTT.

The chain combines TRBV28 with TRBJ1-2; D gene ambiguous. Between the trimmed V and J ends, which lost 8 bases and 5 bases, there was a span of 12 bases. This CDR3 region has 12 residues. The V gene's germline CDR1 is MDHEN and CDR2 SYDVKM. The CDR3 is CASRGRIYGYTF. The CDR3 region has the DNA TGTGCCAGCCGGGGAAGGATATATGGCTACACCTTC.

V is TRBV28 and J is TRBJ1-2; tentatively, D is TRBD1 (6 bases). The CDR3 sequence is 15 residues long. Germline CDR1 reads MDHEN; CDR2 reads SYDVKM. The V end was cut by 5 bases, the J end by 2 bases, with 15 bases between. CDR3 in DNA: TGTGCCAGCAGTACTACCACAGGGCTGAACTATGGCTACACCTTC. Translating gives CASSTTTGLNYGYTF.

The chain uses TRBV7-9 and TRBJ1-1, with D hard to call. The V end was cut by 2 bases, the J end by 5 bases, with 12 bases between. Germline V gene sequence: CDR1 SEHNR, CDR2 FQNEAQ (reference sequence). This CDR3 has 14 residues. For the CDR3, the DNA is TGTGCCAGCAGCTTACCGGCCGCGGGGACTGAAGCTTTCTTT. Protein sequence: CASSLPAAGTEAFF.

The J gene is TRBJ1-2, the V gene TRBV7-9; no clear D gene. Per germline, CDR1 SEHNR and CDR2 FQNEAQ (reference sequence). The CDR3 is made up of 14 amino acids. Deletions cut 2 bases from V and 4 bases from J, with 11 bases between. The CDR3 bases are TGTGCCAGCAGCTTATCGGAAGGGAGCTATGGCTACACCTTC. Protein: CASSLSEGSYGYTF.

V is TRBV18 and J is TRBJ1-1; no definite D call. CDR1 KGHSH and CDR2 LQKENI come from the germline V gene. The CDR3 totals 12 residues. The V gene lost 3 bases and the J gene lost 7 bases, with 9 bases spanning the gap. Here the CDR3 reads CASSPIVSEAFF. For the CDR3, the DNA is TGTGCCAGCTCACCTATAGTGAGTGAAGCTTTCTTT.

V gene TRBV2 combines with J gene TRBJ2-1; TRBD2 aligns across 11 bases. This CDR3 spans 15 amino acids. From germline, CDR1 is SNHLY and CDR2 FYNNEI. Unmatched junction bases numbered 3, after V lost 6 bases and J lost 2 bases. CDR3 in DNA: TGTGCCAGCAGCCCGGGACTAGCGGCCTACAATGAGCAGTTCTTC. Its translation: CASSPGLAAYNEQFF.

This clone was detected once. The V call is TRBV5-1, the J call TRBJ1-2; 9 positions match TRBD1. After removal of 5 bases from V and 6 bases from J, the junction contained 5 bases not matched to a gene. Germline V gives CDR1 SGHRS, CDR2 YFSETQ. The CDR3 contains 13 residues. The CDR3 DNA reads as TGCGCCAGCAGGTTACAGGGGGCGCATGGCTACACCTTC. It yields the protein CASRLQGAHGYTF. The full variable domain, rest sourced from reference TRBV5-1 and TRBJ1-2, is KAGVTQTPRYLIKTRGQQVTLSCSPISGHRSVSWYQQTPGQGLQFLFEYFSETQRNKGNFPGRFSGRQFSNSRSEMNVSTLELGDSALYLCASRLQGAHGYTFGSGTRLTVV.

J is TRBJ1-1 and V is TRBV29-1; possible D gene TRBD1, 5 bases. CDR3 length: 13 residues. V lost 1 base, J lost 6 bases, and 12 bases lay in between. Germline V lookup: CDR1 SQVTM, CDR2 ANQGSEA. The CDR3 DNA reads TGCAGCGTTGAAGGTAAGACAGTTCCTGAAGCTTTCTTT. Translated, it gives CSVEGKTVPEAFF.

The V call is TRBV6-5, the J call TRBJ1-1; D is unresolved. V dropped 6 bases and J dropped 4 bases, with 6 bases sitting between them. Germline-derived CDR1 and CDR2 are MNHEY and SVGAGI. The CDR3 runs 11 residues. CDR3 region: CASSFRTEAFF. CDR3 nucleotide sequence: TGTGCCAGCAGCTTCCGCACTGAAGCTTTCTTT.

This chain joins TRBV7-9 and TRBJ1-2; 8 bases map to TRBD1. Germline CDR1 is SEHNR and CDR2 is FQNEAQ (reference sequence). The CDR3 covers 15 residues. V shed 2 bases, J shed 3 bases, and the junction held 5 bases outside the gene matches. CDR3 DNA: TGTGCCAGCAGCTTATGGGGACAGGAGGACTATGGCTACACCTTC. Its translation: CASSLWGQEDYGYTF. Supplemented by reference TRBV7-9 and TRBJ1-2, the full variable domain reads DTGVSQNPRHKITKRGQNVTFRCDPISEHNRLYWYRQTLGQGPEFLTYFQNEAQLEKSRLLSDRFSAERPKGSFSTLEIQRTEQGDSAMYLCASSLWGQEDYGYTFGSGTRLTVV.

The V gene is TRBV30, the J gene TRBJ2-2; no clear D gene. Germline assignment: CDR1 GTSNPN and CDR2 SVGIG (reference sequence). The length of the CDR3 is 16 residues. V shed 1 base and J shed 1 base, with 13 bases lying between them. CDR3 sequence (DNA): TGTGCCTGGAGTGGTAGCACCGTGCTGAACACCGGGGAGCTGTTTTTT. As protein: CAWSGSTVLNTGELFF. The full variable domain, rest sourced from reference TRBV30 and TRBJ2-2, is SQTIHQWPATLVQPVGSPLSLECTVEGTSNPNLYWYRQAAGRGLQLLFYSVGIGQISSEVPQNLSASRPQDRQFILSSKKLLLSDSGFYLCAWSGSTVLNTGELFFGEGSRLTVL.

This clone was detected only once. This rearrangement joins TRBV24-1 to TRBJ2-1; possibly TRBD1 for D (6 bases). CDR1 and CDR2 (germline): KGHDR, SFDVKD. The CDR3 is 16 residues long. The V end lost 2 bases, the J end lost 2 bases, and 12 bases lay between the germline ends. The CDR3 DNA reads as TGTGCCACCAGTGATTCGGACAGCCCAACCTACAATGAGCAGTTCTTC. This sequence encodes CATSDSDSPTYNEQFF.

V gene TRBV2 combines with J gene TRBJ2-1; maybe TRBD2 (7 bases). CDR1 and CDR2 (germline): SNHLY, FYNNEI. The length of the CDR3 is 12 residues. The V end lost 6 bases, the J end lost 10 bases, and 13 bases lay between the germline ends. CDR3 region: CASSASGGEQFF. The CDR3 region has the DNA TGTGCCAGCAGCGCATCGGGGGGCGAGCAGTTCTTC.

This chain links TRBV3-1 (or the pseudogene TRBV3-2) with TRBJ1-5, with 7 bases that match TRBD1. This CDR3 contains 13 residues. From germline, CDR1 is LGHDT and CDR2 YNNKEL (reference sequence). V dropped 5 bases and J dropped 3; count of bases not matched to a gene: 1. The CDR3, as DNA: TGTGCCAGCAGCGGGACAGTCAATCAGCCCCAGCATTTT. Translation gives CASSGTVNQPQHF.

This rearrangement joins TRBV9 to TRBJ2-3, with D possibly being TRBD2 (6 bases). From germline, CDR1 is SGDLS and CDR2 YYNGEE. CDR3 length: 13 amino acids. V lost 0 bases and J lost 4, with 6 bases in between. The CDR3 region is CASSVGGADTQYF. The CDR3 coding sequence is TGTGCCAGCAGCGTAGGGGGGGCAGATACGCAGTATTTT.

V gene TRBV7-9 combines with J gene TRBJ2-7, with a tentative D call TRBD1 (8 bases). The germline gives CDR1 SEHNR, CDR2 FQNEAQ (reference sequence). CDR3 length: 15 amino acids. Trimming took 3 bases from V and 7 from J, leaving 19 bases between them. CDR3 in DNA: TGTGCCAGCAGCTTTTGGGCCGGACAGGGAGGGGAGCAGTACTTC. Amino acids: CASSFWAGQGGEQYF.